This TCR beta chain was captured by sequencing in a study of blood T cell repertoires in COVID-19. Study as a whole: Researchers got acute and convalescent COVID-19 samples from the United States, Italy and Spain. Sample material is recorded as cDNA or gDNA derived from T cells, B-cell-depleted T cells, or PBMCs.

Germline CDR1 is SGHAT and CDR2 is FQNNGV. V dropped 4 bases and J dropped 0 bases, with 16 bases sitting between them. The CDR3 is 17 residues long. In the source study's methods: Using reference gene primer amplification, nucleated cell counts were estimated. Profiled with immunoSEQ multiplex PCR; TCRdb holds only in-frame clones, not every one. V and J calls plus clone size are reproduced from that table; the DNA served to infer D and trimming. The table records roughly 99,000 clones, approximately 81% of them present only once. This sequence was found in a woman older than 75 with acute or convalescent COVID-19. The sequenced material came from peripheral blood. The chain is built from TRBV11-2 and TRBJ2-1; possibly TRBD1 for D (6 bases). In DNA, the CDR3 is TGTGCCAGCAGCTCCGTCAGGACAGTCCTCTCCTACAATGAGCAGTTCTTC. It translates to CASSSVRTVLSYNEQFF.